This T cell receptor (beta chain) stems from a study of cytomegalovirus exposure and HLA in healthy donors (dated by TCRdb to about 2017). Context from the whole study: According to an earlier analysis of several hundred of the donors, some 180 million T cells yielded 95 million to 140 million unique TCR beta sequences and 276 Gb of sequence data. To study patterns of TCR occurrence, a later analysis re-analyzed previously published TCR beta repertoires from around 670 donors and added high-resolution HLA genotyping. The study used immunosequencing to profile the T cell repertoires of around 600 subjects and linked those repertoires to cytomegalovirus serostatus. Among over 350 genotyped donors of the cohort, an average of approximately 240,000 unique TCR beta nucleotide sequences were sequenced per donor, 15% to 20% of them non-productive. Rather than drawing on any new phenotypic data, the later analysis identified candidate immune exposures from TCR beta sequences and the way those sequences occurred across donors. An early release that covered roughly 600 HLA-typed donors contained approximately 300 gigabases of sequencing data and tens of millions of unique TCR sequences. Every discovery cohort repertoire had been produced on one sequencing platform. An earlier analysis of approximately 630 of the donors applied high-throughput TCR beta sequencing to assess whether each TCR beta V gene segment acted as functional or pseudogenic. The study combined high-throughput TCR immunosequencing, statistical association of individual TCRs with disease status, and machine learning to predict cytomegalovirus infection status. The study aimed to test whether signatures of past pathogen exposure could be identified by cataloging public T cell receptors. Typing coverage varied by locus: roughly 620-630 donors for A, B, C, DRB1 and DQB1; around 560 for DQA1; nearly 610 for DPA1; about 450 for DPB1. About five DR-DQ haplotypes were treated as single units for association and clustering because of strong linkage in the cohort. Genome-wide SNP genotypes for about 60% of the roughly 700 donors were used in a later genetic analysis, which treated that subset as a discovery cohort. Donor age, sex, ethnicity and CMV serostatus were compiled together with the repertoire data. Of the 300 to 450 genotyped donors, over 65% fell in the genetic ancestry cluster associated with self-reported Caucasian donors. Class I and class II HLA loci were covered by the typing at four-digit resolution. Along with the roughly 670-subject first cohort, a separate validation cohort of around 120 different subjects was used.

What the work shows at the level of the full study, not this receptor alone: An association between a missense DCLRE1C variant and V-gene and J-gene trimming of TCR beta chains was found in a later genetic analysis and replicated in an independent cohort. Several of the top co-occurrence clusters appeared to be linked to parvovirus B19, influenza, CMV and Epstein-Barr virus, according to a later analysis. In both the original and validation cohorts, the classifier was reported to diagnose cytomegalovirus status with high specificity and sensitivity. Over 15 rarely observed V segments, including chromosome 9 orphons, were excluded from the earlier analysis of several hundred of the donors because counts were too low. When HLA alleles, especially DR and DQ, strongly co-occurred, TCR associations were difficult to assign to individual alleles. In the study, some 160 TCR beta chains were listed as associated with cytomegalovirus. A cluster of highly shared sequence variants was judged likely to be a technical artifact of the sequencing pipeline. In a later analysis, HLA-associated TCR beta chains showed more clonal expansion and lower generation probabilities than non-associated chains that were equally common. A later analysis found that most CMV-associated TCR beta chains appeared HLA-restricted, with HLA associations seemingly driven largely by CMV exposure. Because HLA typing was missing for some donors at each locus, association tests included only the typed subset. Correlated functional status among segregating V segments might be attributable to linkage disequilibrium, but an unknown experimental factor could not be ruled out. In an earlier analysis of approximately 590 of the donors, most TCR beta V segments appeared in productive rearrangements about 87% or about 30% of the time, broadly matching IMGT annotations. The authors suggested that the approach could potentially be extended to other disease states and immunological phenotypes. This cohort had only TCR beta chains sequenced, and the lack of alpha or paired-chain data limited which features could be detected. The presence/absence analyses assumed that sequencing depth was roughly uniform across donors, and that assumption may not be true. A further reported finding was that TCR beta sequences accurately predicted the HLA-A and HLA-B alleles for most subjects in the first cohort. A few of the identified cytomegalovirus-associated TCR beta chains were confirmed in vitro to be specific for cytomegalovirus antigens. While some public TCRs were present in many individuals, most TCR sequences turned up only very rarely across donors. CMV serostatus was the only immune exposure information available for the cohort. In a later analysis, TCR association rates were found to vary across HLA loci, with the most associated TCRs seen for DRB1 alleles and the fewest for HLA-C alleles. A later genetic analysis reported fewer N-insertions in productive TCRs among donors in an Asian-associated ancestry cluster than the roughly 700-donor mean. A later analysis associated about 16,000 TCR beta sequences with specific HLA alleles at a false discovery rate of 0.05.

The cohort consisted of 666 healthy bone marrow donors. At the time of sampling, all cohort members were nominally healthy, though unrecorded immune exposures were likely present. The donor was CMV seropositive and was included in the group of 290 or so seropositive cohort members. A peripheral blood sample was collected from each donor, and TCR beta sequencing was performed on peripheral blood mononuclear cells. Genomic DNA extraction from the blood cell samples was performed with the Qiagen DNeasy Blood Extraction Kit. This clone has a handful of counts. No antigen is known for it. No base quality values were provided; no much bigger clone lies one nucleotide off. The protocol used for the library was the immunoSEQ multiplex PCR assay. The multiplex PCR relied on a mix of 60 forward primers for TCR Vbeta segments and 13 reverse primers for TCR Jbeta segments. Amplification of the CDR3 region of rearranged TCR beta genes was performed with a multiplex PCR assay on genomic DNA. Amplified TCR beta libraries were sequenced as 87-base-pair reads on the Illumina HiSeq System. Under the source paper's analysis protocol: A later analysis counted tens of millions of unique TCR beta chains across the approximately 700 repertoires, and some 12 million of these chains were shared by at least two donors. Raw reads were error-corrected and collapsed into unique sequences with a nearest-neighbor algorithm that merged closely related sequences to remove PCR and sequencing errors. To assign V, D and J gene segments, CDR3 sequences were aligned to IMGT reference sequences. For a sequence to be retained, at least a six-nucleotide match to both a V gene segment and a J gene segment was required. Rearrangements were called productive when the CDR3 lacked stop codons and stayed in frame with V and J; all others were non-productive. CDR3 was defined according to IMGT convention as the region running from the second conserved V-encoded cysteine to the conserved J-encoded phenylalanine. In an earlier analysis of just under 600 of the donors, sequences lacking an unambiguous match to a single V gene segment were excluded. An earlier analysis of 450 to 650 of the donors called V segments functional above 56.7% productive rearrangements and segregating when the between-donor standard deviation exceeded 5%. A statistical classification framework was built for diagnosing cytomegalovirus status from the catalog of TCR beta chain sequences. A later analysis assigned V and J genes by comparing TCR nucleotide sequences with IMGT/GENE-DB human TR gene sequences. In a later analysis, CDR3 sequences and most-parsimonious VDJ recombination scenarios were assigned using the TCRdist pipeline. In a later analysis, each TCR beta chain was defined by its CDR3 amino acid sequence together with its V-gene family, and reads lacking a unique V-gene family were excluded. A later analysis removed 592 highly shared, low-generation-probability nucleotide sequences to deal with suspected cross-contamination and a sequencing artifact. In a later analysis, a clonal expansion index was calculated for each public chain from normalized within-repertoire ranks of inferred template counts. In a later analysis, generation probabilities were computed using a VDJ recombination model fitted to out-of-frame rearrangements, and the results were checked against IGoR. In a later analysis, hypergeometric tests were used to score TCR-TCR, TCR-HLA and TCR-CMV co-occurrence, with a repertoire-size bias correction applied to TCR pairs. To estimate false discovery rates, a later analysis permuted the HLA or CMV assignments 20 times. In a later analysis, co-occurring TCRs were grouped using DBSCAN, with TCRdist sequence similarity added in when clustering inside HLA-allele-positive subsets. Co-occurrence clustering excluded repertoires with fewer than 30,000 or more than 120,000 public chains, plus five with anomalous nucleotide sharing. Here the immuneACCESS table is served through TCRdb, limited to in-frame sequences with V and J called. Missing clones are a known gap in these copies; in checked studies unresolved V genes cover under half, and the rest lacks a known reason. The V and J calls and clone size are taken from that table; D and trimming were inferred from the DNA. A total of under 150,000 clones appear in this sample, 55% to 75% of them only once. The ten most abundant clones make up roughly 1.6% of the sample.

The TCR comes from a man under 40 in good health and CMV-seropositive. Sequences were obtained from PBMCs.

The sequenced DNA: TGCGCCAGCAGCCAATCGAGATATTTCACAGATACGCAGTATTTT. This sequence encodes CASSQSRYFTDTQYF. The sequence joins TRBV4-1 to TRBJ2-3, with no confidently assigned D gene. From a lookup of the germline V gene, CDR1 and CDR2 are MGHRA and YSYEKL. V is shortened by 2 bases, J by 2 bases, and the region joining them spans 11 bases. The CDR3 has 15 amino acids, counting the end cysteine and phenylalanine. Only the CDR3 part of the read is kept: 45 bases, read in frame from the first base.